This T cell receptor beta chain was observed in a study of blood T cell repertoires in COVID-19. Overall study: Italy, Spain and the United States were the sources of the convalescent and acute COVID-19 samples. T cells, B-cell-depleted T cells, or PBMCs supplied cDNA or gDNA.

Authors' methods: Reference gene primer amplification gave estimated nucleated cell counts. Sequencing was performed with immunoSEQ multiplex PCR; in TCRdb, only in-frame clones are kept and a portion is missing. That table is the source of V, J and clone size, and D and trimming were worked out from the DNA. The sample shows about 120,000 clones, roughly 89% of them seen only once. This clone was detected only once. Germline V gene lookup returns CDR1 SGHNT and CDR2 YYREEE (reference sequence). With V trimmed by 1 base and J by 9 bases, 9 bases remained unmatched. The CDR3 has 15 amino acids. The source is a woman between 45 and 60 years old with acute or convalescent COVID-19. This sequence joins TRBV5-4 and TRBJ2-1; 8 bases align to TRBD2. Sequenced sample: peripheral blood. The CDR3 loop is CASSLRLSGTVEQFF. The DNA of the CDR3 is TGTGCCAGCAGCTTGCGACTTAGCGGGACCGTTGAGCAGTTCTTC.